This T cell receptor beta chain was captured in a study of T cell repertoires in ileal Crohn's disease (dated by TCRdb to between 2019 and 2020). Turning to the overall study: At the time of surgery, roughly a third of patients were active smokers, and the median duration of disease was roughly 8.3 years. Surgery was performed for a complication in all patients, with stricturing disease in about 61% and penetrating disease in 39%. Roughly half of the patients were given postoperative therapy, with some 17 on anti-TNF agents and about 11 on thiopurines. The M6 samples were biopsies of the neoterminal ileum collected during postoperative colonoscopy. TCR repertoire analysis was performed in a few dozen Crohn's disease patients drawn from a prospective multicentre cohort. The study was conducted in parallel with a multicentre cohort that was designed to identify predictors of early endoscopic recurrence following ileocolonic resection. A Rutgeerts score above i0 was used to define endoscopic postoperative recurrence. A total of roughly 170 mucosal samples from approximately 57 patients were sequenced, with samples obtained at several locations on the surgical specimen and at postoperative endoscopy. Overall study results and their limits: Patients who were active smokers at surgery had a significantly higher proportion of clonal expansions than non-smokers (around 24% vs 18%, p=0.02). Mucosal CD4 and CD8 T cells were sorted and sequenced only in a subgroup of patients, the size of which was not stated. Compared with CD4 T cells, sorted CD8 T cells held more high-frequency clones, which suggests that the mucosal expansions were mostly CD8. Higher high-frequency clone percentages at surgery were associated with endoscopic recurrence; all patients with clonality above 26.8% (18/57) had recurrence. Postoperative endoscopy timing varied within the first year after surgery, with a median delay of 6.9 months.

About this clone itself: This clone's antigen is unknown. Base qualities are missing; no much larger clone stands one base away.

For commercial TCRB immunosequencing, around 500 nanograms of biopsy DNA were submitted for each sample. Adaptive Biotechnology amplified the CDR3 regions from genomic DNA with a two-step multiplex PCR designed to control amplification bias. The first PCR used primers for every V and J gene segment; the second PCR added barcodes and Illumina adapters. CDR3 libraries were sequenced on an Illumina instrument. The published analysis was carried out like this. The analysis drew on both the pipelines supplied by the vendor and custom analysis of the raw data in R/Bioconductor running R version 3.3.0. Clonality, ranging from 0 to 1, was calculated as the inverse of the normalised Shannon entropy of all productive clones. High-frequency clones were defined as the share of the repertoire taken up by the top 100 clones, keeping only clones that passed a 95% confidence test. The Simpson index measured repertoire diversity, and the Morisita-Horn index measured overlap between samples. Not all clones reach the TCRdb copy of this immuneACCESS table, which keeps in-frame sequences only. Checked studies attribute under half of the gap to unresolved V genes and leave the rest unexplained. Clone size and the V and J calls come from that table; the DNA yielded D and trimming. The sample contains about 10,000 clones, under 85% of them found a single time. Approximately 15% of the sample belongs to the ten largest clones.

The time point tag for this specimen amounts to: neoterminal ileum biopsy at postoperative endoscopy, about 6 months after surgery. Adults with ileal or ileocolonic Crohn's disease for whom ileocolonic resection was indicated were considered eligible. Whole ileal mucosal biopsies were stored frozen at -80°C before DNA extraction. Genomic DNA was extracted from frozen whole biopsies using a TRizol-based method and was quantified with a NanoDrop 2000 spectrophotometer. Including cysteine and phenylalanine, the CDR3 has 15 amino acids. The CDR3 DNA has 45 bases and is translated from base 1. V loses 4 bases at its end and J loses 3 bases; junction bases beyond the gene matches: 8. Per the germline V gene, SGHAT is the CDR1 and FQNNGV is the CDR2.

The receptor's source is an adult with Crohn's disease. The receptor chain draws on TRBV11-2 and TRBJ2-7, with 8 central nucleotides matching TRBD1. The sample taken for sequencing was ileal tissue. The CDR3 region: CASSSRRGPLYEQYF. The DNA sequence is as follows: TGTGCCAGCAGCTCGCGCAGGGGGCCGCTCTACGAGCAGTACTTC.